The 20 T cell receptor beta chains in this list originate from one sample, sequenced in a study of OX40 agonist ivuxolimab in advanced cancers. Data came from immunoSEQ multiplex PCR; TCRdb stores just in-frame clones and leaves some out. The sample shows roughly 54,000 clones, 85% to 90% of them seen only once. The sequencing here drew on CD4+ or CD8+ T cells sorted from blood, taken in a trial of the OX40 agonist ivuxolimab. The receptors come from an adult with an advanced solid tumor such as melanoma, head and neck, liver or kidney cancer.

The rearrangement uses TRBV7-9 and TRBJ1-4; no clear D. The V gene lost 5 bases and the J gene lost 12 bases, with 13 bases spanning the gap. The CDR3 is 12 amino acids. The V gene's germline CDR1 is SEHNR and CDR2 FQNEAQ (reference sequence). In DNA form, the CDR3 reads TGTGCCAGCAGCCCCGAACTGAGACAACTGTTTTTT. Residues: CASSPELRQLFF.

The genes are TRBV5-4 and TRBJ2-5; no reliable D call. The J call may be incorrect, as the DNA end agrees better with TRBJ2-7. Germline V gene sequence: CDR1 SGHNT, CDR2 YYREEE (reference sequence). This CDR3 has 13 residues. In DNA, the CDR3 is TGTGCCAGCAGCCCTCCCAGCTCCTACGAGCAGTACTTC. This sequence encodes CASSPPSSYEQYF.

The chain couples TRBV5-4 to TRBJ1-4; maybe TRBD1 (5 bases). With 0 bases removed from V and 4 bases from J, the gap between germline ends came to 10 bases. The germline CDR1 and CDR2 sequences are SGHNT and YYREEE (reference sequence). The CDR3 runs to 15 residues. The chain's CDR3 is CASSLGGAGNEKLFF. As DNA, the CDR3 is TGTGCCAGCAGCTTGGGAGGGGCGGGTAATGAAAAACTGTTTTTT.

This clone was detected only a few times. This chain connects TRBV4-1 to TRBJ1-4; 9 nucleotides agree with TRBD1. There are 17 residues in the CDR3. Germline V gives CDR1 MGHRA, CDR2 YSYEKL. Unmatched junction bases numbered 12, after V lost 4 bases and J lost 6 bases. The CDR3 loop is CASSRSRGDRVDEKLFF. In DNA, the CDR3 is TGCGCCAGCAGCCGCTCAAGGGGGGACAGGGTAGATGAAAAACTGTTTTTT.

As to this clone: The junction departs from germline at one end; a sequencing error may be responsible. V usage is TRBV6-1 and J usage is TRBJ2-7; 7 nucleotides agree with TRBD1. The CDR3 is 15 residues long. Looked up from germline, CDR1 is MNHNS and CDR2 is SASEGT. CDR3 region: CASNQGGSTGHEQGF. CDR3 sequence (DNA): TGTGCCAGCAACCAAGGGGGCTCCACGGGGCACGAGCAGGGATTC.

The V gene is TRBV9, the J gene TRBJ2-5, with 8 bases that match TRBD1. Germline CDR1 SGDLS, CDR2 YYNGEE. The CDR3 consists of 16 residues. The ends lost 4 bases at V and 2 bases at J; junction bases unmatched: 10. DNA for the CDR3: TGTGCCAGCAGCACCGGACAGGGTGGGGGGCAAGAGACCCAGTACTTC. Encoded protein: CASSTGQGGGQETQYF.

The table lists this clone with a count of one. The chain combines TRBV4-1 with TRBJ2-3; either TRBD1 or TRBD2 may supply D (5 bases each). The ends were cut back, 5 bases at V and 4 bases at J, with 16 bases in the middle. CDR3 length equals 15 residues. The germline gives CDR1 MGHRA, CDR2 YSYEKL. In DNA, the CDR3 is TGCGCCAGCAGCTTCGGGTCCCGGGGCGCAGATACGCAGTATTTT. This encodes CASSFGSRGADTQYF.

The table lists this clone with a count of one. The CDR3 nucleotides read TGTGCCAGCAGGCAGGGGGTATCTCAGCCCCAGCATTTT. Protein product: CASRQGVSQPQHF. The V gene is TRBV28, the J gene TRBJ1-5, with 7 bases identical to TRBD1. The CDR3 is 13 amino acids. CDR1 and CDR2 from the germline V gene are MDHEN and SYDVKM. Trimming cost V 6 bases and J 6 bases; bases outside gene matches: 5.

The V call is TRBV5-4, the J call TRBJ1-5; D perhaps matches TRBD1 (6 bases). The germline gives CDR1 SGHNT, CDR2 YYREEE (reference sequence). The CDR3 loop spans 14 amino acids. Trimming left V 0 bases short and J 6 bases short, with 10 bases between. The CDR3: CASSLGPRGQPQHF. The DNA of the CDR3 is TGTGCCAGCAGCTTGGGGCCCAGGGGTCAGCCCCAGCATTTT.

V is TRBV10-3 and J is TRBJ1-4; D not resolved. Germline-derived CDR1 and CDR2 are ENHRY and SYGVKD. The CDR3 contains 12 residues. V gave up 4 bases and J gave up 7 bases, with 7 bases separating them. The CDR3 loop is CAISVLGEKLFF. For the CDR3, the DNA is TGTGCCATCAGTGTGTTGGGTGAAAAACTGTTTTTT.

The chain recombines TRBV5-1 with TRBJ2-7; no definite D call. Germline V gene data show CDR1 as SGHRS and CDR2 as YFSETQ. CDR3 size: 15 residues. V was cut by 4 bases and J by 3 bases, with 17 bases left in between. CDR3 in DNA: TGCGCCAGCAGCACCTCCACCCTTGGGAACTACGAGCAGTACTTC. This sequence encodes CASSTSTLGNYEQYF.

This chain uses TRBV14 with TRBJ2-1; D possibly corresponds to TRBD1 (6 bases). V lost 1 base and J 9 bases, leaving 13 bases between the germline ends. The CDR3 has 14 residues. Germline V gene lookup returns CDR1 SGHDN and CDR2 FVKESK. CDR3 nucleotides: TGTGCCAGCAGCCAAGTTTTAGGGGGTTCTGAGCAGTTCTTC. This gives the protein CASSQVLGGSEQFF.

The J gene is TRBJ2-3, the V gene TRBV5-1, with TRBD1 identical over 7 bases. In germline, CDR1 is SGHRS, CDR2 YFSETQ. V was pared by 4 bases and J by 4 bases, with 6 bases of the junction left unmatched. CDR3 size: 14 residues. The chain's CDR3 is CASSTRQGPDTQYF. CDR3 DNA: TGCGCCAGCAGCACCCGACAGGGACCAGATACGCAGTATTTT.

The chain employs TRBV30 and TRBJ2-6; D is undetermined. Germline V gene sequence: CDR1 GTSNPN, CDR2 SVGIG (reference sequence). This CDR3 is built from 13 residues. V lost 5 bases, J lost 2 bases, and 7 bases lay in between. The CDR3 here is CAWLKAGANVLTF. The CDR3, as DNA: TGTGCCTGGCTGAAAGCTGGGGCCAACGTCCTGACTTTC.

This chain connects TRBV28 to TRBJ2-3; D remains unclear. V lost 4 bases to trimming and J lost 0 bases, with 11 bases between them. CDR1 is MDHEN and CDR2 is SYDVKM in the germline V gene. The CDR3 runs to 15 residues. The CDR3 loop reads CASSSDPSSTDTQYF. DNA for the CDR3: TGTGCCAGCAGTTCCGACCCATCTAGCACAGATACGCAGTATTTT.

The genes are TRBV6-1 and TRBJ2-7; D ambiguous. V was shortened by 7 bases and J by 0 bases, with 10 bases between the two germline ends. The CDR3 is 13 residues long. Germline V gene sequence: CDR1 MNHNS, CDR2 SASEGT. As DNA, the CDR3 is TGTGCCAGCATCCCGACAAGCTCCTACGAGCAGTACTTC. It is translated as CASIPTSSYEQYF.

This chain connects TRBV5-6 to TRBJ2-2; 11 bases map to TRBD1. The CDR3 totals 16 residues. Losses at the gene ends were 3 bases for V and 5 bases for J; bases not matched to a gene: 6. Germline CDR1 SGHDT, CDR2 YYEEEE. The CDR3 DNA sequence: TGTGCCAGCAGCTCTGGACAGGGGGCCCGAACCGGGGAGCTGTTTTTT. Residues: CASSSGQGARTGELFF.

This clone was recorded a few times. This chain uses TRBV19 with TRBJ2-7; D possibly matches TRBD1 or TRBD2 (5 bases each). This CDR3 region has 11 residues. Germline CDR1 reads LNHDA; CDR2 reads SQIVND (reference sequence). CDR3 coding DNA: TGTGCGGTGGGACCCCCGAGCGAGCAGTACTTC. It yields the protein CAVGPPSEQYF. Based on the CDR3 plus reference TRBV19 and TRBJ2-7, the full variable domain is DGGITQSPKYLFRKEGQNVTLSCEQNLNHDAMYWYRQDPGQGLRLIYYSQIVNDFQKGDIAEGYSVSREKKESFPLTVTSAQKNPTAFYLCAVGPPSEQYFGPGTRLTVT.

The chain carries TRBV5-8 and TRBJ2-3; TRBD2 agrees at 10 bases. The CDR3 length is 15 residues. V dropped 4 bases and J dropped 0; count of bases not matched to a gene: 2. In germline, CDR1 is SGHTS, CDR2 YDEGEE. CDR3 region: CASSGTSASTDTQYF. The CDR3 DNA reads TGTGCCAGCAGCGGGACTAGCGCAAGCACAGATACGCAGTATTTT.

The V and J genes are TRBV20-1 and TRBJ2-1, with TRBD2 as a possible D gene (5 bases). Per germline, CDR1 DFQATT and CDR2 SNEGSKA (reference sequence). Trimming removed 2 bases at V and 9 bases at J, with 8 bases between. The CDR3 is made up of 11 amino acids. CDR3 sequence (DNA): TGCAGTGCTAGATTAGCGATTGAGCAGTTCTTC. Its protein product is CSARLAIEQFF.